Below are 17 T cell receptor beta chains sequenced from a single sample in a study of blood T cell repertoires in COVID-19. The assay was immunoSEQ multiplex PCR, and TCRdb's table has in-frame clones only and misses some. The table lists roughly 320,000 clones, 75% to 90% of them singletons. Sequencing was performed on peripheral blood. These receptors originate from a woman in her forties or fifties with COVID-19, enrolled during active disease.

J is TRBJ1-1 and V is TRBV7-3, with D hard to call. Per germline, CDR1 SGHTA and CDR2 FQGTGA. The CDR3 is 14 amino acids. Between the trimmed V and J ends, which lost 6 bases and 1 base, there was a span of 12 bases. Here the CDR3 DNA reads TGTGCCAGCAGACCTACCACAGAGAACACTGAAGCTTTCTTT. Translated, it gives CASRPTTENTEAFF.

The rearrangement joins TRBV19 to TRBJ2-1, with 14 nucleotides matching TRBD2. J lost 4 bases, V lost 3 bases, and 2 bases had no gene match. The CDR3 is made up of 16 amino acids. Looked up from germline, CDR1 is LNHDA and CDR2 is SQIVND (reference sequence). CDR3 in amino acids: CASSMWTSGRYNEQFF. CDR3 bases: TGTGCCAGTAGTATGTGGACTAGCGGGAGGTACAATGAGCAGTTCTTC.

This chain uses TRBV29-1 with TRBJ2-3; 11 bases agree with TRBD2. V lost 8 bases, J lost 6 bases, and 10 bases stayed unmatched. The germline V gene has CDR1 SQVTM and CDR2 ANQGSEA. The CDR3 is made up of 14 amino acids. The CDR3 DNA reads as TGCAGCTCCGGGACTAGCGGAATCTCGGATACGCAGTATTTT. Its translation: CSSGTSGISDTQYF.

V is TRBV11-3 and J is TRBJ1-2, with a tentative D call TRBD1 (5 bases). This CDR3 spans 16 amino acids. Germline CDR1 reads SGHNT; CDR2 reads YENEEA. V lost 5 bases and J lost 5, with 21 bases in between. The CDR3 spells CASSPGVSGGTYGYTF. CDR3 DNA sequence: TGTGCCAGCAGCCCAGGAGTTAGTGGGGGGACTTATGGCTACACCTTC.

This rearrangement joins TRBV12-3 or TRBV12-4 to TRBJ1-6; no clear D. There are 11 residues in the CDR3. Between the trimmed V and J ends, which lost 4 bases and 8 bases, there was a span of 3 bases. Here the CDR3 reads CASSSDSPLHF. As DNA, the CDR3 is TGTGCCAGCAGTTCCGATTCACCCCTCCACTTT.

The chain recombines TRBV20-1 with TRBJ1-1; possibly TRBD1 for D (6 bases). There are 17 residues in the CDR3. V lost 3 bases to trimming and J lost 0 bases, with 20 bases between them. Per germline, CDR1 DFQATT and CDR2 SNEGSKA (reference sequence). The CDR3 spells CSASDRDMEPVNTEAFF. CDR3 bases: TGCAGTGCTAGTGACCGGGACATGGAGCCTGTGAACACTGAAGCTTTCTTT.

CDR3 sequence (DNA): TGTGCCAGCAGCTTAGAGGGGGCTGAAAACACCATATATTTT. It translates to CASSLEGAENTIYF. This chain joins TRBV13 and TRBJ1-3; the match to TRBD1 covers 7 bases. Germline V gives CDR1 PRHDT, CDR2 FYEKMQ (reference sequence). This CDR3 is 14 amino acids long. J was trimmed by 6 bases and V by 1 base; bases with no gene match: 3.

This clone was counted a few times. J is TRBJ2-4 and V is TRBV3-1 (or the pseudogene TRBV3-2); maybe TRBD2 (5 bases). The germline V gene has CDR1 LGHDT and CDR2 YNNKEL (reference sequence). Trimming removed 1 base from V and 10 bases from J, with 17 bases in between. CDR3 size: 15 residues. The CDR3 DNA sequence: TGTGCCAGCAGCCAAGGTTTAGGAGGTTTGATAATTCAGTACTTC. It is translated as CASSQGLGGLIIQYF.

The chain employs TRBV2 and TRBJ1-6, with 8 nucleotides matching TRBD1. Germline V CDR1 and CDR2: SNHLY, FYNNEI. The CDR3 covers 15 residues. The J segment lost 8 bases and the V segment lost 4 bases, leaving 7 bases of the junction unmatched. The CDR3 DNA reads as TGTGCCAGCAGTGTCCGGACAGGGTTCGATTCACCCCTCCACTTT. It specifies CASSVRTGFDSPLHF. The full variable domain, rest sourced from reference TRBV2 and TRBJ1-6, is EPEVTQTPSHQVTQMGQEVILRCVPISNHLYFYWYRQILGQKVEFLVSFYNNEISEKSEIFDDQFSVERPDGSNFTLKIRSTKLEDSAMYFCASSVRTGFDSPLHFGNGTRLTVT.

Here the CDR3 reads CASSRDRDRANYGYTF. The CDR3 bases are TGTGCCAGCAGCAGAGACCGGGACAGAGCTAACTATGGCTACACCTTC. This chain joins TRBV7-9 and TRBJ1-2; 7 bases line up with TRBD1. Unmatched junction bases numbered 9, after V lost 5 bases and J lost 0 bases. Germline V gene lookup returns CDR1 SEHNR and CDR2 FQNEAQ (reference sequence). This CDR3 spans 16 amino acids.

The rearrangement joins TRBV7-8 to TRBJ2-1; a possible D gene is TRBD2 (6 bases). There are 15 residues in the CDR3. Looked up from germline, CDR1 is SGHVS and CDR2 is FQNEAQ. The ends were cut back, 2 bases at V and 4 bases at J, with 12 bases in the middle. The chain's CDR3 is CASSLSGPVYNEQFF. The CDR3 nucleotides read TGTGCCAGCAGCTTAAGCGGGCCAGTTTACAATGAGCAGTTCTTC. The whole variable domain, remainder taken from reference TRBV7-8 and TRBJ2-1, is GAGVSQSPRYKVAKRGQDVALRCDPISGHVSLFWYQQALGQGPEFLTYFQNEAQLDKSGLPSDRFFAERPEGSVSTLKIQRTQQEDSAVYLCASSLSGPVYNEQFFGPGTRLTVL.

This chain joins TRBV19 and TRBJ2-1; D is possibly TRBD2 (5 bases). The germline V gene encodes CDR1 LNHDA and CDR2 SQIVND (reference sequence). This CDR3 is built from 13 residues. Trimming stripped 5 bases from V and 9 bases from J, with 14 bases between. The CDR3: CASSLASYGEQFF. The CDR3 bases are TGTGCCAGTAGTTTGGCTAGCTACGGTGAGCAGTTCTTC. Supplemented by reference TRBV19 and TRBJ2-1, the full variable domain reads DGGITQSPKYLFRKEGQNVTLSCEQNLNHDAMYWYRQDPGQGLRLIYYSQIVNDFQKGDIAEGYSVSREKKESFPLTVTSAQKNPTAFYLCASSLASYGEQFFGPGTRLTVL.

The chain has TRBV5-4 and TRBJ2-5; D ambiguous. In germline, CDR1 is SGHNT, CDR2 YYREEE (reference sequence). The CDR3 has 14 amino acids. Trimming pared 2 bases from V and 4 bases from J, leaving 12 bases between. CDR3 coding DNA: TGTGCCAGCAGCTTTTTGTCTAGAGGAGAGACCCAGTACTTC. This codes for CASSFLSRGETQYF. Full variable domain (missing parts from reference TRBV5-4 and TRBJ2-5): ETGVTQSPTHLIKTRGQQVTLRCSSQSGHNTVSWYQQALGQGPQFIFQYYREEENGRGNFPPRFSGLQFPNYSSELNVNALELDDSALYLCASSFLSRGETQYFGPGTRLLVL.

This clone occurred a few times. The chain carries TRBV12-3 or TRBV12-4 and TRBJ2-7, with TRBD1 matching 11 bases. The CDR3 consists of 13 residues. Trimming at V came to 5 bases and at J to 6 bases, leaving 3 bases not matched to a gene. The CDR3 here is CASSQDRGREQYF. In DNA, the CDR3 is TGTGCCAGCAGTCAGGACAGGGGGCGCGAGCAGTACTTC.

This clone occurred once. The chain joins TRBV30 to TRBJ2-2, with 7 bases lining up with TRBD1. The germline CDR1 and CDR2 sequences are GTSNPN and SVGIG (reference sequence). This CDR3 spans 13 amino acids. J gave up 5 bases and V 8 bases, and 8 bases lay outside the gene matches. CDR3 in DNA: TGTGCCGACCGGGACAGTATGACCGGGGAGCTGTTTTTT. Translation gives CADRDSMTGELFF.

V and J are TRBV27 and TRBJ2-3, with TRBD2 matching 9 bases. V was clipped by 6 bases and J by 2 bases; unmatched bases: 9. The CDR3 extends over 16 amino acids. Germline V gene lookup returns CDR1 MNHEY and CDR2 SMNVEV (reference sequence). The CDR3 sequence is CASSPPAGGITDTQYF. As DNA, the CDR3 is TGTGCCAGCAGCCCCCCTGCGGGAGGGATCACAGATACGCAGTATTTT.

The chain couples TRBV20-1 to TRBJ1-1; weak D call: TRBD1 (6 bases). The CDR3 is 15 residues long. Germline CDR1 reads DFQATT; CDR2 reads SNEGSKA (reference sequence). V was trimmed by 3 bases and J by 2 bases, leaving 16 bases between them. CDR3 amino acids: CSASPPQGYNTEAFF. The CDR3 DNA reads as TGCAGTGCTAGTCCCCCCCAGGGGTATAACACTGAAGCTTTCTTT.